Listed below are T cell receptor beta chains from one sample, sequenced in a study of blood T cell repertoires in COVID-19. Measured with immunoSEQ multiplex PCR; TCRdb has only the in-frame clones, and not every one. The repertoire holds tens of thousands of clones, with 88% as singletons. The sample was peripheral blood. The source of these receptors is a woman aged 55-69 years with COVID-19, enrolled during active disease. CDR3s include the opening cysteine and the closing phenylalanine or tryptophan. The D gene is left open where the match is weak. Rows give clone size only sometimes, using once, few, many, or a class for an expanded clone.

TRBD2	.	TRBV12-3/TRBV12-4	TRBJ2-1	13	CASSLGRVNEQFF	TGTGCCAGCAGTTTGGGGAGGGTCAATGAGCAGTTCTTC
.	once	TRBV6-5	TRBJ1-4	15	CASSSRGAGREKLFF	TGTGCCAGCAGTAGCCGGGGGGCAGGGCGCGAAAAACTGTTTTTT
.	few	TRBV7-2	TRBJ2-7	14	CASSGSGTIHEQYF	TGTGCCAGCAGCGGATCTGGGACAATCCACGAGCAGTACTTC
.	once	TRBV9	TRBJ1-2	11	CASSDRSGYTF	TGTGCCAGCAGCGACCGGAGTGGCTACACCTTC
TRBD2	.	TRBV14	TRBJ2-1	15	CASSWSGRFYNEQFF	TGTGCCAGCAGCTGGAGCGGGAGATTCTACAATGAGCAGTTCTTC
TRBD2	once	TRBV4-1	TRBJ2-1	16	CASSQDLAGGLSEQFF	TGCGCCAGCAGCCAAGATCTAGCGGGGGGGCTGAGTGAGCAGTTCTTC
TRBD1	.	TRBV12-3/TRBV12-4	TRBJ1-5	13	CASRGQGVQPQHF	TGTGCCAGCAGGGGACAGGGGGTCCAGCCCCAGCATTTT
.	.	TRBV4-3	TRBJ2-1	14	CASSQGLVGNEQFF	TGCGCCAGCAGCCAAGGACTGGTCGGCAATGAGCAGTTCTTC
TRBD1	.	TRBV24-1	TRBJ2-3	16	CATSDPGTGVTDTQYF	TGTGCCACCAGTGATCCCGGGACAGGGGTCACAGATACGCAGTATTTT
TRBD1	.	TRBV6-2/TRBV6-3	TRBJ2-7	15	CASSYTSGGLYEQYF	TGTGCCAGCAGTTACACGTCAGGGGGCCTCTACGAGCAGTACTTC
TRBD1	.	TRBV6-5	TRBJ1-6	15	CASTRGQMLNSPLHF	TGTGCCAGCACCCGGGGACAGATGCTTAATTCACCCCTCCACTTT
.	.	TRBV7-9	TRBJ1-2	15	CASSSWEGRGYGYTF	TGTGCCAGCAGCTCATGGGAGGGGAGAGGGTATGGCTACACCTTC
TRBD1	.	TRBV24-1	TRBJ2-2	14	CATSDTTGAGELFF	TGTGCCACCAGTGATACGACAGGGGCCGGGGAGCTGTTTTTT
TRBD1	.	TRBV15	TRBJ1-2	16	CATSRVPRTGNYGYTF	TGTGCCACCAGCAGAGTCCCGAGGACAGGCAACTATGGCTACACCTTC
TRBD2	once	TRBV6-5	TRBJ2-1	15	CASSYGLAGADEQFF	TGTGCCAGCAGTTACGGACTAGCGGGGGCGGATGAGCAGTTCTTC
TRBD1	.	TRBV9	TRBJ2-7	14	CASSVGDRVGEQYF	TGTGCCAGCAGCGTAGGGGACAGGGTAGGGGAGCAGTACTTC
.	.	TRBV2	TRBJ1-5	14	CASSTGEGNQPQHF	TGTGCCAGCAGTACGGGGGAGGGAAATCAGCCCCAGCATTTT
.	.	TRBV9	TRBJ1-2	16	CASSVSRTQGTYGYTF	TGTGCCAGCAGCGTATCTCGAACGCAGGGAACCTATGGCTACACCTTC
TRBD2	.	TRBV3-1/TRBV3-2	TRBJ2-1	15	CASSLRLAGHNEQFF	TGTGCCAGCAGCCTCAGACTAGCGGGACACAATGAGCAGTTCTTC
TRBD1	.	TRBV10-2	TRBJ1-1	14	CASSQTGGLTEAFF	TGCGCCAGCAGTCAGACAGGGGGGTTAACTGAAGCTTTCTTT
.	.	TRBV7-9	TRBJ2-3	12	CASSLGPDTQYF	TGTGCCAGCAGCTTAGGGCCCGATACGCAGTATTTT
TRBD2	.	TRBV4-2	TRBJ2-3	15	CASSQELAGRDTQYF	TGTGCCAGCAGCCAAGAGCTAGCGGGCAGAGATACGCAGTATTTT
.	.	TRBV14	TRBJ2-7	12	CASQGLSYEQYF	TGTGCCAGTCAGGGGCTATCCTACGAGCAGTACTTC
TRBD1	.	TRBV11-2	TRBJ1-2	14	CASSRDREYYGYTF	TGTGCCAGCAGCCGGGACAGGGAGTACTATGGCTACACCTTC
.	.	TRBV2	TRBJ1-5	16	CASSEVGGESNQPQHF	TGTGCCAGCAGTGAGGTGGGGGGAGAGAGCAATCAGCCCCAGCATTTT
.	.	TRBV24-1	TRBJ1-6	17	CATILDRKCSYNSPLHF	TGTGCCACCATTTTGGACAGAAAGTGTTCCTATAATTCACCCCTCCACTTT
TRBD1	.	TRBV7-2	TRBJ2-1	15	CASSPDRGSYNEQFF	TGTGCCAGCAGCCCCGACAGGGGCTCCTACAATGAGCAGTTCTTC
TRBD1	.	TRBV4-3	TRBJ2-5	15	CASSQASDRGETQYF	TGCGCCAGCAGCCAAGCTTCAGACAGGGGTGAGACCCAGTACTTC
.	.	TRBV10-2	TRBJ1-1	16	CASIRGKGSRDTEAFF	TGCGCCAGCATAAGGGGGAAAGGGTCGAGGGACACTGAAGCTTTCTTT
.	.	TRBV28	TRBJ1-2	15	CASSFVAVRLRGYTF	TGTGCCAGCAGTTTTGTGGCGGTGCGTTTGCGGGGCTACACCTTC
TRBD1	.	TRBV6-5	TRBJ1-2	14	CASSLWTGGYGYTF	TGTGCCAGCAGCCTCTGGACAGGGGGCTATGGCTACACCTTC
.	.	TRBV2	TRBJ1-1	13	CASSLQVNTEAFF	TGTGCCAGCAGTTTACAGGTGAACACTGAAGCTTTCTTT
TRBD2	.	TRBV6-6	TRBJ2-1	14	CASNRPGGLNEQFF	TGTGCCAGCAACCGGCCGGGAGGCCTGAATGAGCAGTTCTTC
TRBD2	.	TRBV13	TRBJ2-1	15	CASSLGLAAYNEQFF	TGTGCCAGCAGCTTAGGACTAGCGGCATACAATGAGCAGTTCTTC
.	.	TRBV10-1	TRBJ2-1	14	CAIDWGPTNNEQFF	TGCGCCATAGATTGGGGCCCGACCAACAATGAGCAGTTCTTC
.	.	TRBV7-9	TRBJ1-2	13	CASSLPGGYGYTF	TGTGCCAGCAGCCTTCCGGGGGGCTATGGCTACACCTTC
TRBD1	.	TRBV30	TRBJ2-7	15	CAWRQGQGPWHEQYF	TGTGCCTGGAGGCAGGGACAGGGACCTTGGCACGAGCAGTACTTC
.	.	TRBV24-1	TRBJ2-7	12	CATSDTGYEQYF	TGTGCCACCAGTGATACCGGCTACGAGCAGTACTTC
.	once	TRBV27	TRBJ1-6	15	CASSSLWRVPSPLHF	TGTGCCAGCAGTTCCTTATGGAGGGTGCCATCACCCCTCCACTTT
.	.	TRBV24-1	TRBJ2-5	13	CATSDALDSVLDF	TGTGCCACCAGTGATGCTTTGGACAGCGTCCTCGACTTC
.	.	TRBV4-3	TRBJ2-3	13	CASSQDIRDTQYF	TGCGCCAGCAGCCAAGATATCCGAGATACGCAGTATTTT
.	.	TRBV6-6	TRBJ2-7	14	CASSSDRSLYEQYF	TGTGCCAGCAGTTCCGACAGGAGCCTCTACGAGCAGTACTTC
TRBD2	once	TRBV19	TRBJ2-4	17	CASTEKLSGRAKNIQYF	TGTGCCAGTACCGAAAAGTTAAGCGGGAGAGCCAAAAACATTCAGTACTTC
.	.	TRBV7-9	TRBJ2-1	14	CASSLAGSYNEQFF	TGTGCCAGCAGCTTAGCCGGTTCCTACAATGAGCAGTTCTTC
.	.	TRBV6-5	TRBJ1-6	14	CASSYSSGNSPLHF	TGTGCCAGCAGTTACTCGTCAGGGAATTCACCCCTCCACTTT
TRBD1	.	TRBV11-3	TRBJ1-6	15	CASSLGQGERSPLHF	TGTGCCAGCAGCTTAGGCCAGGGGGAAAGATCACCCCTCCACTTT
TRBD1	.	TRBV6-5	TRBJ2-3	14	CASNAGGHTDTQYF	TGTGCCAGCAACGCAGGGGGACACACAGATACGCAGTATTTT
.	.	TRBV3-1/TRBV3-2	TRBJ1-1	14	CASSPQERYTEAFF	TGTGCCAGCAGCCCACAGGAAAGGTACACTGAAGCTTTCTTT
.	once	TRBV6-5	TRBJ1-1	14	CASSNLQGAVGAFF	TGTGCCAGCAGTAACCTACAGGGCGCAGTGGGAGCTTTCTTT
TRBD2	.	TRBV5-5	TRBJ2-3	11	CASSQSGRTYF	TGTGCCAGCAGCCAGAGCGGGAGGACGTATTTT
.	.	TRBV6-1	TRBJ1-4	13	CASSENSNEKLFF	TGTGCCAGCAGTGAAAACAGCAATGAAAAACTGTTTTTT
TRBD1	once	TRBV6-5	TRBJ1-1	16	CASSYSGTAWGTEAFF	TGTGCCAGCAGTTACTCAGGGACAGCTTGGGGCACTGAAGCTTTCTTT